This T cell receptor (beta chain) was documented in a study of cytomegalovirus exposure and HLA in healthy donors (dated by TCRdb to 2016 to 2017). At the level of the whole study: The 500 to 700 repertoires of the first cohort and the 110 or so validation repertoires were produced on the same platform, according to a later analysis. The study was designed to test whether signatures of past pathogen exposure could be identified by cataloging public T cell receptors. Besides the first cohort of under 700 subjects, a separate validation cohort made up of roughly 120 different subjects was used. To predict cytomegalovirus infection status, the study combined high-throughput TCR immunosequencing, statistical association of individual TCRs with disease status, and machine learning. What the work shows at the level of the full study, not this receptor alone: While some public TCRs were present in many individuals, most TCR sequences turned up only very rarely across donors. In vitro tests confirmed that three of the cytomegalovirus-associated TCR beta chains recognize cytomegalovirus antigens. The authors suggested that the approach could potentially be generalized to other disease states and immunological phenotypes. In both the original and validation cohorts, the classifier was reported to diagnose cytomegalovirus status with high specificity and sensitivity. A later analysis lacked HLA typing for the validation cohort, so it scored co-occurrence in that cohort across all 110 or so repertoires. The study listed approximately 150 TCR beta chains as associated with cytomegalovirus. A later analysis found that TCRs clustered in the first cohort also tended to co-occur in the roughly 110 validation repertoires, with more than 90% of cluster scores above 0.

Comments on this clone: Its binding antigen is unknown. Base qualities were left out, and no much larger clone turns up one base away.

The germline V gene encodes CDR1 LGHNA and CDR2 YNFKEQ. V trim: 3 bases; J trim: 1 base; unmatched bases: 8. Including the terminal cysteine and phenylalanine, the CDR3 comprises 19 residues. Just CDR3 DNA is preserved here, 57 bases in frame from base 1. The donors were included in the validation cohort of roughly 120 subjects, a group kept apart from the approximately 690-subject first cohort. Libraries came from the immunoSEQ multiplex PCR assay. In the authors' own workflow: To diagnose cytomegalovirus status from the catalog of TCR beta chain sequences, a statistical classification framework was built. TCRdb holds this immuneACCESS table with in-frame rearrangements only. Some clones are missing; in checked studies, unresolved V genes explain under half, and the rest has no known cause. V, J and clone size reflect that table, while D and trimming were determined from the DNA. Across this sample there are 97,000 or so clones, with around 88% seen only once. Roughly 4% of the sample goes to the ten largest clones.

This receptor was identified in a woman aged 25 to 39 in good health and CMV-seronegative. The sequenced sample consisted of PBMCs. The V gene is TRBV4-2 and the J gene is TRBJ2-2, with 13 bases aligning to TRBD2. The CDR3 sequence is CASSQAGLAGYLNTGELFF. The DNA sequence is TGTGCCAGCAGCCAGGCGGGACTAGCGGGATATTTGAACACCGGGGAGCTGTTTTTT.